Below are 6 T cell receptor beta chains sequenced from a single sample in a study of beta chain features in type 1 diabetes listed by TCRdb under 2018. Library preparation was by the immunoSEQ multiplex PCR assay. All of the isolated RNA was reverse transcribed with the High Capacity cDNA Reverse Transcription Kit, so expressed TCRB transcripts were sequenced. TCRdb limited this immuneACCESS table to in-frame rearrangements with V and J called. A share of clones is missing; checked studies link under half to unresolved V genes, and the rest is unexplained. The sample table records approximately 120,000 clones; approximately 39% of these occur just once. Together, the top ten hold less than 0.08% of the sample. Material for sequencing was stem cell memory CD4+ T cells from blood. The label giving this sample's cell subset or site can be read as: stem cell-like memory CD4+ T cells. These receptors all come from a woman in her late teens or twenties in good health.

This clone has a handful of counts. This chain connects TRBV5-6 to TRBJ2-2; 7 nucleotides line up with TRBD1. J gave up 2 bases and V 6 bases, and 7 bases lay outside the gene matches. This CDR3 has 15 residues. Germline V gene data show CDR1 as SGHDT and CDR2 as YYEEEE. CDR3 nucleotides: TGTGCCAGCACCCAGGGACAGACAAACACCGGGGAGCTGTTTTTT. Translating it yields CASTQGQTNTGELFF. Full variable domain (missing parts from reference TRBV5-6 and TRBJ2-2): DAGVTQSPTHLIKTRGQQVTLRCSPKSGHDTVSWYQQALGQGPQFIFQYYEEEERQRGNFPDRFSGHQFPNYSSELNVNALLLGDSALYLCASTQGQTNTGELFFGEGSRLTVL.

The genes are TRBV19 and TRBJ1-3; no clear D gene. Deletions cut 5 bases from V and 0 bases from J, with 5 bases between. The CDR3 consists of 13 residues. Germline CDR1 and CDR2: LNHDA and SQIVND (reference sequence). The CDR3 protein is CASSGSSGNTIYF. Here the CDR3 DNA reads TGTGCCAGTAGTGGCAGCTCTGGAAACACCATATATTTT.

The chain joins TRBV11-2 to TRBJ2-1; 7 nucleotides agree with TRBD2. V dropped 1 base and J dropped 3; count of bases not matched to a gene: 6. Germline-derived CDR1 and CDR2 are SGHAT and FQNNGV. This CDR3 has 16 amino acids. The CDR3 loop reads CASSLGMASGYNEQFF. CDR3 bases: TGTGCCAGCAGCTTAGGAATGGCTAGCGGCTACAATGAGCAGTTCTTC. The full variable domain, in which reference TRBV11-2 and TRBJ2-1 provide the parts outside the CDR3, is EAGVAQSPRYKIIEKRQSVAFWCNPISGHATLYWYQQILGQGPKLLIQFQNNGVVDDSQLPKDRFSAERLKGVDSTLKIQPAKLEDSAVYLCASSLGMASGYNEQFFGPGTRLTVL.

CDR3: CASSVRSSYNEQFF. The CDR3 DNA is TGTGCCAGCAGTGTGCGGAGCTCCTACAATGAGCAGTTCTTC. The genes are TRBV6-1 and TRBJ2-1; D unclear. CDR1 is MNHNS and CDR2 is SASEGT in the germline V gene. Trimming took off 4 bases at V and 0 bases at J, with 7 bases between the two ends. The length of the CDR3 is 14 residues.

The chain carries TRBV4-1 and TRBJ2-5; 9 bases fit TRBD1. The J call may be faulty, since TRBJ2-7 better matches the DNA end. This CDR3 is 14 amino acids long. The germline CDR1 and CDR2 sequences are MGHRA and YSYEKL. The CDR3 loop reads CASRRGTGTYEQYF. DNA for the CDR3: TGCGCCAGCCGACGAGGGACAGGGACCTACGAGCAGTACTTC.

This chain uses TRBV6-1 with TRBJ1-2, with TRBD1 identical over 12 bases. Trimming took 5 bases from V and 4 from J; bases not matched to a gene: 5. This CDR3 spans 15 amino acids. Germline CDR1 reads MNHNS; CDR2 reads SASEGT. The DNA of the CDR3 is TGTGCCAGCAGTCCTGGGACAGGGGGCTCCTATGGCTACACCTTC. This codes for CASSPGTGGSYGYTF.